A selection of T cell receptor beta chains follows, all from one sample in a study of regulatory T cells in long-lasting Graves disease. Each CDR3 protein gets one entry after TCRdb re-called the multiplex PCR reads with MiXCR. Seen here are around 430,000 distinct CDR3 sequences, 20% to 25% observed once, and the top ten hold around 13%. Specimen: peripheral blood mononuclear cells (PBMCs), collected when the disease was refractory, from a patient treated with antithyroid drugs. These receptors originate from a female donor with Graves disease. Both conserved end residues are part of each CDR3. The D gene is left open where the match is weak. Clone size is not always given. Where it is, it says once, few, many or a class for expanded clones.

V,D,size,J,CDR3,DNA
TRBV7-2,.,.,TRBJ2-5,CASSQDPGRSQETQYF,TGTGCCAGCAGCCAAGATCCGGGGCGCTCCCAAGAGACCCAGTACTTC
TRBV7-9,.,many,TRBJ2-2,CASSFSGQTGELFF,TGTGCCAGCAGCTTTAGCGGACAGACCGGGGAGCTGTTTTTT
TRBV28,TRBD1,many,TRBJ1-2,CATYGEQTGKAYGYTF,TGTGCCACCTATGGGGAGCAGACAGGGAAAGCTTATGGCTACACCTTC
TRBV11-3,TRBD2,many,TRBJ2-2,CASSLDGLAVNTGELFF,TGTGCCAGCAGCTTAGATGGGCTAGCGGTGAACACCGGGGAGCTGTTTTTT
TRBV5-1,.,.,TRBJ2-3,CASSSGDLGSTDTQYF,TGCGCCAGCAGCTCAGGGGACCTGGGGAGCACAGATACGCAGTATTTT
TRBV7-2,TRBD1,many,TRBJ1-2,CASSSGTGDYGYTF,TGTGCCAGCAGCTCCGGGACAGGGGACTATGGCTACACCTTC
TRBV6-2/TRBV6-3,TRBD2,.,TRBJ2-1,CASTKLGLAGAEQFF,TGTGCCAGCACTAAACTGGGACTAGCGGGAGCAGAGCAGTTCTTC
TRBV6-1,.,many,TRBJ2-4,CASNRGAGNIQYF,TGTGCCAGCAATCGGGGCGCGGGAAACATTCAGTACTTC
TRBV11-1,TRBD1,many,TRBJ1-2,CASSLTGGYYGYTF,TGTGCCAGCAGCTTGACAGGGGGCTACTATGGCTACACCTTC
TRBV12-3/TRBV12-4,.,many,TRBJ2-5,CASSPNPGGETQYF,TGTGCCAGCAGCCCCAACCCAGGGGGGGAGACCCAGTACTTC
TRBV7-2,.,.,TRBJ2-7,CASSLGGGASGAYEQYF,TGTGCCAGCAGCTTAGGGGGGGGGGCTAGCGGTGCGTACGAGCAGTACTTC
TRBV12-3/TRBV12-4,.,many,TRBJ2-7,CASSPIGTLGEQYF,TGTGCCAGCAGCCCTATTGGGACCCTAGGGGAGCAGTACTTC
TRBV28,TRBD2,.,TRBJ2-1,CASSLGGVSGGAYNEQFF,TGTGCCAGCAGTTTGGGGGGAGTTAGCGGGGGGGCCTACAATGAGCAGTTCTTC
TRBV11-3,.,.,TRBJ2-7,CASSLGNGAYEQYF,TGTGCCAGCAGCTTAGGAAACGGAGCCTACGAGCAGTACTTC
TRBV11-2,TRBD1,.,TRBJ1-1,CASSLGRGQSFMNTEAFF,TGTGCCAGCAGCTTAGGACGGGGACAGAGCTTCATGAACACTGAAGCTTTCTTT
TRBV10-3,.,few,TRBJ2-7,CAISGGTSSYEQYF,TGTGCCATCAGTGGGGGGACATCCTCCTACGAGCAGTACTTC
TRBV18,.,.,TRBJ1-1,CASSPISRGVNTEAFF,TGTGCCAGCTCACCTATCTCTCGGGGCGTGAACACTGAAGCTTTCTTT
TRBV11-2,.,many,TRBJ1-2,CASSYRAHGYTF,TGTGCCAGCAGCTACAGGGCCCATGGCTACACCTTC
TRBV9,.,.,TRBJ1-5,CASSVGGLGQPQHF,TGTGCCAGCAGCGTAGGTGGGCTGGGTCAGCCCCAGCATTTT
TRBV2,.,many,TRBJ1-6,CASSELAEGSPLHF,TGTGCCAGCAGTGAATTGGCAGAGGGTTCACCCCTCCACTTT
TRBV7-2,.,.,TRBJ1-6,CASSSQGRWSSYNSPLHF,TGTGCCAGCAGCTCCCAAGGAAGGTGGAGCTCCTATAATTCACCCCTCCACTTT
TRBV5-1,TRBD1,few,TRBJ2-2,CASSPGQGNLRTGELFF,TGCGCCAGCAGCCCGGGACAGGGCAATCTTAGAACCGGGGAGCTGTTTTTT
TRBV6-2/TRBV6-3,TRBD2,few,TRBJ2-1,CASRSGGTYNEQFF,TGTGCCAGCCGGTCGGGGGGAACCTACAATGAGCAGTTCTTC
TRBV7-2,.,few,TRBJ2-2,CASSTTGLPNTGELFF,TGTGCCAGCAGCACAACAGGGCTCCCGAACACCGGGGAGCTGTTTTTT
TRBV6-4,.,.,TRBJ1-3,CASSPTQVGNTIYF,TGTGCCAGCAGTCCGACCCAGGTTGGAAACACCATATATTTT
TRBV7-9,.,many,TRBJ2-6,CASSLSGSGANVLTF,TGTGCCAGCAGCTTATCCGGGTCCGGGGCCAACGTCCTGACTTTC
TRBV30,TRBD1,few,TRBJ1-6,CAGTGEGNSPLHF,TGTGCCGGGACAGGGGAAGGTAATTCACCCCTCCACTTT
TRBV7-9,.,many,TRBJ2-5,CASSFQEETQYF,TGTGCCAGCAGCTTCCAGGAAGAGACCCAGTACTTC
TRBV20-1,TRBD2,.,TRBJ2-3,CSASLPPGLAGDETQYF,TGCAGTGCTAGCCTTCCCCCGGGACTAGCGGGAGACGAGACGCAGTATTTT
TRBV4-1,.,few,TRBJ1-1,CASSQDEGFAEAFF,TGCGCCAGCAGCCAAGATGAGGGTTTCGCTGAAGCTTTCTTT
TRBV20-1,TRBD2,many,TRBJ2-5,CSAAVAGVQETQYF,TGCAGTGCTGCGGTAGCGGGGGTTCAAGAGACCCAGTACTTC
TRBV6-5,.,many,TRBJ1-1,CASSYSLENTEAFF,TGTGCCAGCAGTTACTCACTGGAAAACACTGAAGCTTTCTTT
TRBV18,.,few,TRBJ1-5,CASSPTPDQPQHF,TGTGCCAGCTCACCAACCCCCGATCAGCCCCAGCATTTT
TRBV7-2,.,many,TRBJ2-7,CASSLGVAYEQYF,TGTGCCAGCAGCTTAGGAGTCGCCTACGAGCAGTACTTC
TRBV4-2,.,.,TRBJ1-1,CATQYDLGGTEAFF,TGTGCCACCCAATATGACCTTGGGGGCACTGAAGCTTTCTTT
TRBV12-3/TRBV12-4,.,many,TRBJ1-1,CASMATPDTEAFF,TGTGCCAGCATGGCGACACCGGACACTGAAGCTTTCTTT
TRBV12-3/TRBV12-4,TRBD2,many,TRBJ2-5,CASSLSRAGVMGVTQYF,TGTGCCAGCAGTTTATCGCGAGCGGGAGTAATGGGTGTGACCCAGTACTTC
TRBV5-1,.,.,TRBJ2-7,CASSPKIRLRTLGAYEQYF,TGCGCCAGCAGCCCGAAAATAAGATTGAGGACCCTGGGGGCCTACGAGCAGTACTTC
TRBV6-1,TRBD2,many,TRBJ2-7,CASTPRGTSGSVGYEQYF,TGTGCCAGCACCCCCCGAGGTACTAGCGGGAGTGTCGGGTACGAGCAGTACTTC
TRBV2,.,many,TRBJ1-2,CASSRRREVDGYTF,TGTGCCAGCAGCAGGAGGAGGGAGGTGGATGGCTACACCTTC
TRBV6-5,TRBD1,many,TRBJ2-5,CASSYEDRVETQYF,TGTGCCAGCAGTTACGAGGACAGGGTAGAGACCCAGTACTTC